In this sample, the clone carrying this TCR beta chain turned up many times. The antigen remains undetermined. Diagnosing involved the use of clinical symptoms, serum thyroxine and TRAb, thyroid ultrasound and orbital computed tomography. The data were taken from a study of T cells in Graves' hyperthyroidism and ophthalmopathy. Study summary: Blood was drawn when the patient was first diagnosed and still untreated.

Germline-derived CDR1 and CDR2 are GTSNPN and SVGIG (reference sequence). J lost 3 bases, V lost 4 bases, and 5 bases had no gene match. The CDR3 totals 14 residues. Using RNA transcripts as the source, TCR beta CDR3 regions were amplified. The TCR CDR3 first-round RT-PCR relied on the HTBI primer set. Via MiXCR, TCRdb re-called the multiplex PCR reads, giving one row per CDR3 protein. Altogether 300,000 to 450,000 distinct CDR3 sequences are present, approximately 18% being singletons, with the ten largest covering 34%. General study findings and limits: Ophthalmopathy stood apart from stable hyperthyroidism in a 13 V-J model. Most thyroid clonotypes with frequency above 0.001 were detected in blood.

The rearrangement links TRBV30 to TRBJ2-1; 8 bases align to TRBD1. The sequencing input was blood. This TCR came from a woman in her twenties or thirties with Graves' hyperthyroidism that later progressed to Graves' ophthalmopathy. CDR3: CAWNGQGGYNEQFF. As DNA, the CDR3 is TGTGCCTGGAACGGACAGGGCGGCTACAATGAGCAGTTCTTC.